Listed here are 9 T cell receptor beta chains from one sample, sequenced in a study of shared clonotypes between healthy human individuals. Assay used: immunoSEQ multiplex PCR; TCRdb lists only in-frame clones, some missing. Of 2,500,000 or so clones listed, 85% to 95% are singletons. Sequencing was done on a sample of naive CD4+ T cells from PBMCs. Described subset: CD45RA+ positively selected. These receptor sequences come from a man aged 18 to 30 in good health. Some clones in this sample may be carry-over from other donors' samples.

In the case of this clone: Other DNA sequences from this sample encode an identical CDR3 as well. The chain carries TRBV5-6 and TRBJ2-2; no definite D call. The CDR3 totals 11 residues. V was pared by 6 bases and J by 5 bases, with 5 bases between. The germline V gene encodes CDR1 SGHDT and CDR2 YYEEEE. The CDR3 region has the DNA TGTGCCAGCACCAATACCGGGGAGCTGTTTTTT. Its translation is CASTNTGELFF. The entire variable domain, with the rest obtained from reference TRBV5-6 and TRBJ2-2, is as follows: DAGVTQSPTHLIKTRGQQVTLRCSPKSGHDTVSWYQQALGQGPQFIFQYYEEEERQRGNFPDRFSGHQFPNYSSELNVNALLLGDSALYLCASTNTGELFFGEGSRLTVL.

The V gene is TRBV28, the J gene TRBJ1-2, with D maybe TRBD1 (5 bases). V shed 3 bases and J shed 6 bases, with 17 bases lying between them. Germline CDR1 MDHEN, CDR2 SYDVKM. This CDR3 has 15 residues. Here the CDR3 reads CASSFVGYQGDGYTF. The CDR3 DNA reads as TGTGCCAGCAGTTTTGTCGGGTATCAAGGGGATGGCTACACCTTC.

The chain carries TRBV6-5 and TRBJ1-4; tentatively, D is TRBD1 (6 bases). This CDR3 contains 14 residues. Germline V gene lookup returns CDR1 MNHEY and CDR2 SVGAGI. Trimming took off 5 bases at V and 10 bases at J, with 17 bases between the two ends. CDR3 region: CASSTRTGALKLFF. The CDR3 nucleotides read TGTGCCAGCAGTACGAGGACGGGGGCGCTAAAACTGTTTTTT.

The CDR3 sequence: CASSLAGDSDTQYF. CDR3 in DNA: TGTGCCAGCAGTTTGGCGGGAGATTCAGATACGCAGTATTTT. The gene calls are TRBV28 and TRBJ2-3; 7 positions agree with TRBD2. The germline gives CDR1 MDHEN, CDR2 SYDVKM. This CDR3 is built from 14 residues. Trimming removed 3 bases from V and 4 bases from J; junction bases left unmatched: 4.

This sequence joins TRBV4-2 and TRBJ1-2; D not resolved. Germline V gene sequence: CDR1 LGHNA, CDR2 YNFKEQ. Trimming took 11 bases from V and 1 from J, leaving 8 bases between them. CDR3 length: 11 amino acids. The chain's CDR3 is CAFQNNYGYTF. CDR3 nucleotide sequence: TGTGCCTTTCAGAATAACTATGGCTACACCTTC.

The chain combines TRBV2 with TRBJ1-2, with D tentatively TRBD1 (5 bases). V was pared by 1 base and J by 6 bases, with 12 bases between. Per the germline V gene, CDR1 is SNHLY and CDR2 is FYNNEI. This CDR3 has 14 amino acids. As DNA, the CDR3 is TGTGCCAGCAGTGAAGGGTCGGGACTTGATGGCTACACCTTC. Translated, it gives CASSEGSGLDGYTF.

V usage is TRBV7-3 and J usage is TRBJ2-4, with 13 bases identical to TRBD2. CDR1 is SGHTA and CDR2 is FQGTGA in the germline V gene. The CDR3 contains 16 residues. The V gene end was trimmed by 3 bases and the J gene end by 6 bases; junction bases not matched to a gene: 5. CDR3 residues: CASSLGTSGIGNIQYF. In DNA, the CDR3 is TGTGCCAGCAGCTTGGGGACTAGCGGGATAGGAAACATTCAGTACTTC.

The rearrangement joins TRBV11-3 to TRBJ2-7, with D possibly TRBD1 on 6 matching bases. This CDR3 region has 12 residues. V was cut by 3 bases and J by 6 bases, with 9 bases left in between. Germline V gene data show CDR1 as SGHNT and CDR2 as YENEEA. CDR3 DNA: TGTGCCAGCAGCTTGGGACAACTCGAGCAGTACTTC. Protein product: CASSLGQLEQYF.

The V and J genes are TRBV19 and TRBJ1-1; the D is unclear. Germline V gene data show CDR1 as LNHDA and CDR2 as SQIVND (reference sequence). The ends were cut back, 3 bases at V and 1 base at J, with 6 bases in the middle. CDR3 length: 13 residues. CDR3: CASSMERNTEAFF. The CDR3 DNA sequence: TGTGCCAGTAGTATGGAAAGGAACACTGAAGCTTTCTTT.